The source of this TCR beta chain is a study of patients and donors after allogeneic stem cell transplantation. One entry per CDR3 protein results from TCRdb running MiXCR on the RT-PCR reads. The data hold around 160,000 distinct CDR3 sequences, with about 29% observed a single time. This clonotype was counted between two and nine times. Material: blood, either unsorted or a sorted T cell fraction (not recorded which). The receptor's source is a human donor who was either an allogeneic HSCT recipient or a stem cell or donor lymphocyte infusion donor (not recorded which). It is not recorded whose cells these are; they may come from a transplant donor.

The DNA of the CDR3 is TGTGCCAGCAGCACAAAGAGGTGGGGGGGATATGAGCAGTTCTTC. This encodes CASSTKRWGGYEQFF. This chain links TRBV7-6 with TRBJ2-1, with TRBD2 matching 7 bases. Germline V gene sequence: CDR1 SGHVS, CDR2 FNYEAQ. This CDR3 region has 15 residues. The V and J ends lost 5 bases and 8 bases, in that order; junction bases with no gene match: 12.